These 21 T cell receptor beta chains were sequenced from one sample in a study of T cell responses to AZD1222 COVID-19 vaccine. Here immunoSEQ multiplex PCR was the method, and the copy in TCRdb shows in-frame clones only, minus some. The table records around 150,000 clones, approximately 91% of them present only once. The sequencing used peripheral blood, collected 28 days after the second AZD1222 dose. The receptors come from an adult who received the AZD1222 COVID-19 vaccine.

The chain carries TRBV19 and TRBJ1-6; 10 nucleotides match TRBD1. CDR3 size: 16 residues. V shed 7 bases, J shed 6 bases, and the junction held 9 bases outside the gene matches. From germline, CDR1 is LNHDA and CDR2 SQIVND (reference sequence). The CDR3 DNA reads as TGTGCCAGTAACCCCCGGGACAGGGGTTTTAATTCACCCCTCCACTTT. The encoded protein is CASNPRDRGFNSPLHF.

The chain links TRBV2 to TRBJ1-2; 11 positions match TRBD1. Germline V gene data show CDR1 as SNHLY and CDR2 as FYNNEI. The CDR3 has 14 amino acids. The V segment lost 7 bases and the J segment 3 bases; nucleotides outside the gene matches: 4. CDR3 residues: CASTWDRGDYGYTF. The CDR3 region has the DNA TGTGCCAGCACATGGGACAGGGGGGACTATGGCTACACCTTC.

The CDR3 DNA follows: TGTGCCAGCAGTGATGGGGAGACCCAGTACTTC. Translating it yields CASSDGETQYF. The gene calls are TRBV25-1 and TRBJ2-5; D gene ambiguous. The CDR3 totals 11 residues. The V end was cut by 3 bases, the J end by 5 bases, with 4 bases between. The V gene's germline CDR1 is MGHDK and CDR2 SYGVNS.

V is TRBV5-1 and J is TRBJ2-7; possible D gene TRBD2, 6 bases. Per the germline V gene, CDR1 is SGHRS and CDR2 is YFSETQ. The CDR3 has 13 residues. Trimming removed 4 bases from V and 6 bases from J, with 14 bases in between. This CDR3 reads CASSHGGMGEQYF. In nucleotides, the CDR3 is TGCGCCAGCAGCCACGGAGGGATGGGCGAGCAGTACTTC.

The J gene is TRBJ1-1, the V gene TRBV7-8, with TRBD1 matching 9 bases. The germline V gene has CDR1 SGHVS and CDR2 FQNEAQ. The CDR3 loop spans 13 amino acids. V shed 5 bases, J shed 6 bases, and the junction held 4 bases outside the gene matches. This CDR3 is CASSRDRDAEAFF. Written as DNA, the CDR3 is TGTGCCAGCAGCCGGGACAGGGACGCTGAAGCTTTCTTT.

The chain combines TRBV2 with TRBJ2-1; tentative D call: TRBD1 (5 bases). Germline lookup yields CDR1 SNHLY and CDR2 FYNNEI. The CDR3 spans 10 residues. Between the trimmed V and J ends, which lost 5 bases and 12 bases, there was a span of 8 bases. CDR3 loop: CASSNDRQFF. The CDR3 region has the DNA TGTGCCAGCAGTAACGACAGGCAGTTCTTC. Using reference TRBV2 and TRBJ2-1 for the parts outside the CDR3, the full variable domain is EPEVTQTPSHQVTQMGQEVILRCVPISNHLYFYWYRQILGQKVEFLVSFYNNEISEKSEIFDDQFSVERPDGSNFTLKIRSTKLEDSAMYFCASSNDRQFFGPGTRLTVL.

The chain combines TRBV23-1 with TRBJ1-1; possibly TRBD1 for D (5 bases). TRBV23-1 is classed as an ORF, of uncertain function. The CDR3 is 12 residues long. The V end was cut by 2 bases, the J end by 10 bases, with 11 bases between. DNA of the CDR3: TGCGCCAGCAGTCAACAGGGAAGGAGAGCTTTCTTT. Translating gives CASSQQGRRAFF.

The chain recombines TRBV5-1 with TRBJ2-5, with 7 nucleotides matching TRBD1. This CDR3 region has 15 residues. Trimming at V came to 0 bases and at J to 4 bases, leaving 6 bases not matched to a gene. CDR1 is SGHRS, CDR2 YFSETQ, per germline. As DNA, the CDR3 is TGCGCCAGCAGCTTGGGACAGGGACACAGAGAGACCCAGTACTTC. It is translated as CASSLGQGHRETQYF.

This clone came up a few times. The rearrangement joins TRBV3-1 (or the pseudogene TRBV3-2) to TRBJ1-1, with 8 nucleotides matching TRBD1. Per germline, CDR1 LGHDT and CDR2 YNNKEL (reference sequence). This CDR3 is built from 13 residues. Trimming took 1 base from V and 10 from J; bases not matched to a gene: 5. The CDR3 reads CASSQVTGEGAFF. CDR3 coding DNA: TGTGCCAGCAGCCAAGTGACAGGGGAAGGAGCTTTCTTT.

This clone was observed a single time. This sequence joins TRBV7-2 and TRBJ1-1, with D hard to call. V lost 1 base and J lost 7, with 10 bases in between. The length of the CDR3 is 13 residues. Germline CDR1 reads SGHTA; CDR2 reads FQGNSA. CDR3 residues: CASSLESGREAFF. CDR3 nucleotides: TGTGCCAGCAGCTTAGAGTCCGGCCGTGAAGCTTTCTTT. Variable domain in full (rest from reference TRBV7-2 and TRBJ1-1): GAGVSQSPSNKVTEKGKDVELRCDPISGHTALYWYRQSLGQGLEFLIYFQGNSAPDKSGLPSDRFSAERTGGSVSTLTIQRTQQEDSAVYLCASSLESGREAFFGQGTRLTVV.

The rearrangement links TRBV9 to TRBJ1-3; 8 bases match TRBD1. This CDR3 spans 16 amino acids. Germline V gene data show CDR1 as SGDLS and CDR2 as YYNGEE. J lost 2 bases, V lost 0 bases, and 4 bases had no gene match. CDR3 in amino acids: CASSVVGQGTGNTIYF. Here the CDR3 DNA reads TGTGCCAGCAGCGTAGTTGGACAGGGTACTGGAAACACCATATATTTT. The full variable domain, its missing parts supplied by reference TRBV9 and TRBJ1-3, is DSGVTQTPKHLITATGQRVTLRCSPRSGDLSVYWYQQSLDQGLQFLIQYYNGEERAKGNILERFSAQQFPDLHSELNLSSLELGDSALYFCASSVVGQGTGNTIYFGEGSWLTVV.

This chain joins TRBV2 and TRBJ1-1; 8 bases align to TRBD1. Losses at the gene ends were 4 bases for V and 5 bases for J; bases not matched to a gene: 3. The CDR3 runs 13 residues. The germline V gene has CDR1 SNHLY and CDR2 FYNNEI. The DNA of the CDR3 is TGTGCCAGCAGTGGGACAGGGTGGACTGAAGCTTTCTTT. This sequence encodes CASSGTGWTEAFF.

CDR3 protein: CASSPPIIRQGVHEQYF. The DNA of the CDR3 is TGTGCCAGCAGCCCCCCCATTATTAGACAGGGGGTCCACGAGCAGTACTTC. The chain links TRBV7-9 to TRBJ2-7; 9 bases line up with TRBD1. The CDR3 extends over 17 amino acids. Per germline, CDR1 SEHNR and CDR2 FQNEAQ (reference sequence). Losses at the gene ends were 5 bases for V and 5 bases for J; bases not matched to a gene: 16.

The chain is built from TRBV24-1 and TRBJ2-1; 7 bases map to TRBD1. Germline V CDR1 and CDR2: KGHDR, SFDVKD. Trimming at V came to 3 bases and at J to 7 bases, leaving 8 bases not matched to a gene. The CDR3 has 15 amino acids. The CDR3 sequence is CATSDTGAGENEQFF. In nucleotides, the CDR3 is TGTGCCACCAGTGATACAGGGGCAGGGGAGAATGAGCAGTTCTTC.

The chain has TRBV4-1 and TRBJ1-1; TRBD1 aligns across 7 bases. The CDR3 covers 13 residues. V gave up 2 bases and J gave up 8 bases; unmatched junction bases: 5. Germline assignment: CDR1 MGHRA and CDR2 YSYEKL. CDR3 nucleotides: TGCGCCAGCAGCCAAACAGGGGCATGGGAAGCTTTCTTT. It yields the protein CASSQTGAWEAFF.

J is TRBJ2-7 and V is TRBV7-9; 11 positions match TRBD2. Looked up from germline, CDR1 is SEHNR and CDR2 is FQNEAQ (reference sequence). V trimming: 4 bases; J trimming: 7 bases; junction bases outside the gene matches: 6. The CDR3 is 14 residues long. The CDR3 sequence: CASSSGTSGKEQYF. CDR3 nucleotide sequence: TGTGCCAGCAGCTCCGGGACTAGCGGAAAAGAGCAGTACTTC.

The chain is built from TRBV7-3 and TRBJ1-2, with 10 nucleotides matching TRBD1. This CDR3 is built from 15 residues. The J segment lost 5 bases and the V segment lost 0 bases, leaving 3 bases of the junction unmatched. The germline V gene encodes CDR1 SGHTA and CDR2 FQGTGA. This chain's CDR3 is CASSLTGTGVYGYTF. Here the CDR3 DNA reads TGTGCCAGCAGCTTAACCGGGACAGGGGTTTATGGCTACACCTTC.

The V call is TRBV11-3, the J call TRBJ2-7, with 7 bases aligning to TRBD2. V lost 5 bases and J lost 5; bases outside the gene matches: 9. This CDR3 has 14 amino acids. Germline lookup yields CDR1 SGHNT and CDR2 YENEEA. The CDR3 loop reads CASSPGGGADEQYF. The CDR3 bases are TGTGCCAGCAGCCCCGGGGGAGGGGCTGACGAGCAGTACTTC.

The chain combines TRBV19 with TRBJ1-2; the match to TRBD1 covers 11 bases. There are 15 residues in the CDR3. Germline values: CDR1 LNHDA, CDR2 SQIVND (reference sequence). With V trimmed by 5 bases and J by 5 bases, 7 bases remained unmatched. CDR3 amino acids: CASSFPGQGVYGYTF. The CDR3 DNA follows: TGTGCCAGTAGTTTCCCGGGACAGGGGGTTTATGGCTACACCTTC.

The chain carries TRBV7-8 and TRBJ2-2; no firm D call. The V gene's germline CDR1 is SGHVS and CDR2 FQNEAQ. V was shortened by 0 bases and J by 8 bases, with 10 bases between the two germline ends. CDR3 size: 14 residues. CDR3 DNA: TGTGCCAGCAGCTTAGCGACGGTCTCTGGGGAGCTGTTTTTT. Translation: CASSLATVSGELFF.

The V and J genes are TRBV7-9 and TRBJ1-5; 7 bases are shared with TRBD1. CDR1 is SEHNR and CDR2 is FQNEAQ in the germline V gene (reference sequence). This CDR3 has 13 residues. The junction had 10 bases not matched to a gene; V was cut back by 11 bases and J by 6 bases. The CDR3 region is CAVGGGAGQPQHF. CDR3 sequence (DNA): TGTGCCGTTGGAGGGGGCGCAGGTCAGCCCCAGCATTTT.